This is a list of T cell receptor beta chains from one sample in a study of PD-L1 blockade in urothelial cancer. Profiled with immunoSEQ multiplex PCR; TCRdb holds only in-frame clones, not every one. The sample includes about 45,000 clones, roughly 86% of them seen just once. Material: PBMCs, obtained around atezolizumab (anti-PD-L1) treatment. These receptors were obtained from a man aged 55-75 years with urothelial cancer. CDR3s include the opening cysteine and the closing phenylalanine or tryptophan. D genes are given only for firm matches. Clone size appears in some rows only: once, few, many, or a class for an expanded clone.

J gene: TRBJ1-2
V gene: TRBV18
clone size: NA
D gene: NA
CDR3 protein: CASSPEGGYGYTF
CDR3 DNA: TGTGCCAGCTCACCGGAGGGAGGGTATGGCTACACCTTC

J gene: TRBJ2-7
V gene: TRBV7-2
clone size: NA
D gene: NA
CDR3 protein: CASSLATHRDEQYF
CDR3 DNA: TGTGCCAGCAGCTTAGCGACCCACAGGGACGAGCAGTACTTC

J gene: TRBJ1-1
V gene: TRBV30
clone size: NA
D gene: NA
CDR3 protein: CAWSGGQLNPEAFF
CDR3 DNA: TGTGCCTGGAGCGGAGGACAGCTCAACCCTGAAGCTTTCTTT

J gene: TRBJ2-7
V gene: TRBV30
clone size: few
D gene: NA
CDR3 protein: CAWSVLYEQYF
CDR3 DNA: TGTGCCTGGAGTGTACTGTACGAGCAGTACTTC

J gene: TRBJ2-7
V gene: TRBV18
clone size: few
D gene: TRBD1
CDR3 protein: CASSRGQDRYEQYF
CDR3 DNA: TGTGCCAGCTCACGGGGACAGGACCGGTACGAGCAGTACTTC

J gene: TRBJ1-1
V gene: TRBV10-3
clone size: NA
D gene: NA
CDR3 protein: CAIRPPGMNTEAFF
CDR3 DNA: TGTGCCATCAGGCCCCCAGGGATGAACACTGAAGCTTTCTTT

J gene: TRBJ1-1
V gene: TRBV7-2
clone size: few
D gene: NA
CDR3 protein: CASRGGIEAFF
CDR3 DNA: TGTGCCAGCAGGGGAGGAATTGAAGCTTTCTTT

J gene: TRBJ2-3
V gene: TRBV7-6
clone size: NA
D gene: TRBD1
CDR3 protein: CASSFGTGGRDTQYF
CDR3 DNA: TGTGCCAGCAGCTTTGGGACAGGGGGCCGGGATACGCAGTATTTT

J gene: TRBJ2-5
V gene: TRBV19
clone size: NA
D gene: TRBD2
CDR3 protein: CASSISGTAQETQYF
CDR3 DNA: TGTGCCAGTAGTATCAGCGGGACTGCGCAAGAGACCCAGTACTTC

J gene: TRBJ1-3
V gene: TRBV5-1
clone size: NA
D gene: NA
CDR3 protein: CASSLAGSSGNTIYF
CDR3 DNA: TGCGCCAGCAGCTTGGCTGGGAGCTCTGGAAACACCATATATTTT

J gene: TRBJ2-3
V gene: TRBV7-6
clone size: NA
D gene: NA
CDR3 protein: CASSLTPDSDPRYF
CDR3 DNA: TGTGCCAGCAGCTTAACCCCCGACAGTGACCCGAGGTATTTT

J gene: TRBJ1-5
V gene: TRBV7-9
clone size: few
D gene: NA
CDR3 protein: CASSLDGGSQPQHF
CDR3 DNA: TGTGCCAGCAGCTTAGATGGGGGGAGTCAGCCCCAGCATTTT

J gene: TRBJ2-1
V gene: TRBV5-1
clone size: NA
D gene: NA
CDR3 protein: CASGSSSPYNEQFF
CDR3 DNA: TGCGCCAGCGGCTCTTCTAGTCCCTACAATGAGCAGTTCTTC

J gene: TRBJ1-1
V gene: TRBV11-2
clone size: NA
D gene: TRBD1
CDR3 protein: CASSGRTGPATEAFF
CDR3 DNA: TGTGCCAGCAGCGGGAGGACAGGCCCAGCCACTGAAGCTTTCTTT

J gene: TRBJ2-7
V gene: TRBV28
clone size: NA
D gene: TRBD1
CDR3 protein: CASSPGDRFYEQYF
CDR3 DNA: TGTGCCAGCAGTCCGGGGGACAGGTTCTACGAGCAGTACTTC

J gene: TRBJ1-1
V gene: TRBV4-1
clone size: NA
D gene: NA
CDR3 protein: CASSYARAGTGTEAFF
CDR3 DNA: TGCGCCAGCAGCTACGCGCGGGCAGGAACAGGGACTGAAGCTTTCTTT

J gene: TRBJ1-1
V gene: TRBV10-2
clone size: NA
D gene: NA
CDR3 protein: CASSESTLGARKAFF
CDR3 DNA: TGCGCCAGCAGTGAGTCGACGTTGGGGGCGCGGAAAGCTTTCTTT

J gene: TRBJ2-7
V gene: TRBV2
clone size: NA
D gene: TRBD2
CDR3 protein: CASTGTSGSPLLYEQYF
CDR3 DNA: TGTGCCAGCACAGGGACTAGCGGGAGCCCTCTTCTATACGAGCAGTACTTC

J gene: TRBJ1-6
V gene: TRBV12-2
clone size: NA
D gene: NA
CDR3 protein: CASRLQGCNSPLHF
CDR3 DNA: TGTGCAAGTCGCTTACAGGGGTGTAATTCACCCCTCCACTTT

J gene: TRBJ2-5
V gene: TRBV7-9
clone size: NA
D gene: NA
CDR3 protein: CASSLGFGNREETQYF
CDR3 DNA: TGTGCCAGCAGCTTGGGATTTGGAAACAGGGAAGAGACCCAGTACTTC

J gene: TRBJ2-7
V gene: TRBV5-4
clone size: NA
D gene: NA
CDR3 protein: CASSFQGKYYEQYF
CDR3 DNA: TGTGCCAGCAGCTTTCAGGGCAAATACTACGAGCAGTACTTC

J gene: TRBJ2-7
V gene: TRBV11-1
clone size: few
D gene: TRBD1
CDR3 protein: CASSPQGARNEQYF
CDR3 DNA: TGTGCCAGCAGCCCCCAGGGGGCGAGGAACGAGCAGTACTTC

J gene: TRBJ2-3
V gene: TRBV9
clone size: NA
D gene: NA
CDR3 protein: CASSGSVRGDTQYF
CDR3 DNA: TGTGCCAGCAGCGGATCCGTCAGGGGTGATACGCAGTATTTT

J gene: TRBJ2-7
V gene: TRBV7-8
clone size: NA
D gene: TRBD1
CDR3 protein: CASSLEGQHYEQYF
CDR3 DNA: TGTGCCAGCAGCTTAGAGGGACAGCACTACGAGCAGTACTTC

J gene: TRBJ2-3
V gene: TRBV28
clone size: NA
D gene: NA
CDR3 protein: CASSPLLGTDTQYF
CDR3 DNA: TGTGCCAGCAGTCCCCTCCTAGGCACAGATACGCAGTATTTT

J gene: TRBJ1-5
V gene: TRBV28
clone size: NA
D gene: NA
CDR3 protein: CASSLISGGGNQPQHF
CDR3 DNA: TGTGCCAGCAGTTTAATATCGGGGGGCGGCAATCAGCCCCAGCATTTT

J gene: TRBJ2-3
V gene: TRBV4-1
clone size: NA
D gene: NA
CDR3 protein: CASSQDFSGGALRTDTQYF
CDR3 DNA: TGCGCCAGCAGCCAAGATTTTTCCGGAGGGGCTCTAAGGACAGATACGCAGTATTTT

J gene: TRBJ1-1
V gene: TRBV28
clone size: NA
D gene: TRBD1
CDR3 protein: CASSFGQVEAFF
CDR3 DNA: TGTGCCAGCAGTTTTGGACAGGTCGAAGCTTTCTTT

J gene: TRBJ2-3
V gene: TRBV19
clone size: NA
D gene: NA
CDR3 protein: CASSILGASTDTQYF
CDR3 DNA: TGTGCCAGTAGTATCTTGGGAGCTAGCACAGATACGCAGTATTTT

J gene: TRBJ2-2
V gene: TRBV19
clone size: NA
D gene: TRBD1
CDR3 protein: CASTGTGNTGELFF
CDR3 DNA: TGTGCCAGTACCGGGACAGGGAACACCGGGGAGCTGTTTTTT

J gene: TRBJ1-5
V gene: TRBV6-5
clone size: NA
D gene: NA
CDR3 protein: CASSYSRGNQPQHF
CDR3 DNA: TGTGCCAGCAGTTACTCGAGAGGGAACCAGCCCCAGCATTTT

J gene: TRBJ1-3
V gene: TRBV9
clone size: NA
D gene: NA
CDR3 protein: CASSVVDSPGNTIYF
CDR3 DNA: TGTGCCAGCAGCGTAGTGGACAGTCCTGGAAACACCATATATTTT

J gene: TRBJ2-7
V gene: TRBV15
clone size: NA
D gene: NA
CDR3 protein: CATSRGQDYEQYF
CDR3 DNA: TGTGCCACCAGCAGAGGACAGGACTACGAGCAGTACTTC

J gene: TRBJ2-2
V gene: TRBV4-2
clone size: NA
D gene: TRBD2
CDR3 protein: CASSQDTLAGVLGELFF
CDR3 DNA: TGTGCCAGCAGCCAAGACACACTAGCGGGAGTGTTGGGGGAGCTGTTTTTT

J gene: TRBJ1-6
V gene: TRBV6-6
clone size: NA
D gene: NA
CDR3 protein: CASSSLDRHSPLHF
CDR3 DNA: TGTGCCAGCAGTTCCCTAGACAGACATTCACCCCTCCACTTT

J gene: TRBJ2-4
V gene: TRBV28
clone size: NA
D gene: NA
CDR3 protein: CASSFAGMGKNIQYF
CDR3 DNA: TGTGCCAGCAGTTTTGCGGGGATGGGCAAAAACATTCAGTACTTC

J gene: TRBJ2-7
V gene: TRBV30
clone size: NA
D gene: NA
CDR3 protein: CAWSVWQGWSYEQYF
CDR3 DNA: TGTGCCTGGAGTGTCTGGCAGGGTTGGTCCTACGAGCAGTACTTC

J gene: TRBJ1-3
V gene: TRBV9
clone size: NA
D gene: NA
CDR3 protein: CASSPDSSGFDTIYF
CDR3 DNA: TGTGCCAGCAGCCCGGACAGTTCGGGGTTCGACACCATATATTTT

J gene: TRBJ2-7
V gene: TRBV11-2
clone size: NA
D gene: TRBD1
CDR3 protein: CASRTPGQGSPYEQYF
CDR3 DNA: TGTGCCAGCAGGACGCCCGGACAGGGGTCCCCCTACGAGCAGTACTTC

J gene: TRBJ1-6
V gene: TRBV28
clone size: NA
D gene: TRBD1
CDR3 protein: CASSPLGQGNSPLHF
CDR3 DNA: TGTGCCAGCAGCCCTCTCGGACAGGGTAATTCACCCCTCCACTTT

J gene: TRBJ2-7
V gene: TRBV29-1
clone size: NA
D gene: TRBD2
CDR3 protein: CSVSGGAYEQYF
CDR3 DNA: TGCAGCGTTAGCGGGGGAGCCTACGAGCAGTACTTC

J gene: TRBJ2-3
V gene: TRBV5-4
clone size: once
D gene: TRBD2
CDR3 protein: CASTSTSGTSTDTQYF
CDR3 DNA: TGTGCCAGCACCTCGACTAGCGGCACTAGCACAGATACGCAGTATTTT

J gene: TRBJ2-7
V gene: TRBV10-1
clone size: NA
D gene: NA
CDR3 protein: CASSEGLYEAYEQYF
CDR3 DNA: TGCGCCAGCAGTGAGGGACTCTACGAGGCCTACGAGCAGTACTTC

J gene: TRBJ1-2
V gene: TRBV11-1
clone size: NA
D gene: NA
CDR3 protein: CASSDGQASNYGYTF
CDR3 DNA: TGTGCCAGCAGCGATGGACAAGCAAGTAACTATGGCTACACCTTC

J gene: TRBJ2-1
V gene: TRBV19
clone size: once
D gene: TRBD2
CDR3 protein: CASSTSISGYNEQFF
CDR3 DNA: TGTGCCAGTAGTACCTCCATTAGCGGGTACAATGAGCAGTTCTTC

J gene: TRBJ1-2
V gene: TRBV5-6
clone size: NA
D gene: NA
CDR3 protein: CASSPQGRNIAGYTF
CDR3 DNA: TGTGCCAGCAGCCCACAGGGCCGGAACATCGCCGGGTACACCTTC